Shown below are 20 T cell receptor beta chains from a single sample sequenced in a study of cytomegalovirus exposure and HLA in healthy donors (dated by TCRdb to the late 2010s). The method behind the library was the immunoSEQ multiplex PCR assay. For the multiplex PCR, a mixture combining 60 forward primers for TCR Vbeta segments and 13 reverse primers for TCR Jbeta segments was used. TCRdb retrieved this table from immuneACCESS and kept in-frame rearrangements only. Not all clones are present; in checked studies, unresolved V genes account for under half, and no reason is known for the remainder. For this sample the table gives some 150,000 clones, of which around two thirds were detected only once. Together, the top ten hold about 2.6% of the sample. The sample consisted of PBMCs. These receptors all come from a woman aged 40 to 50 in good health and CMV-seronegative.

The chain couples TRBV6-6 to TRBJ1-5; tentatively, D is TRBD1 (5 bases). This CDR3 spans 16 amino acids. Trimming pared 2 bases from V and 6 bases from J, leaving 17 bases between. CDR1 is MNHNY and CDR2 is SVGAGI in the germline V gene (reference sequence). CDR3 region: CASSYGQGAFLQPQHF. As DNA, the CDR3 is TGTGCCAGCAGTTACGGGCAGGGTGCCTTTCTTCAGCCCCAGCATTTT.

The chain carries TRBV6-5 and TRBJ1-1; TRBD1 agrees at 8 bases. The CDR3 runs to 15 residues. Looked up from germline, CDR1 is MNHEY and CDR2 is SVGAGI. V lost 6 bases and J lost 1; bases outside the gene matches: 7. This CDR3 reads CASRSRGRGNTEAFF. The CDR3 DNA reads as TGTGCCAGCAGATCCAGGGGGCGCGGGAACACTGAAGCTTTCTTT.

The J gene is TRBJ2-3, the V gene TRBV9, with D maybe TRBD1 (6 bases). The V end was cut by 0 bases, the J end by 0 bases, with 14 bases between. The CDR3 extends over 17 amino acids. Germline values: CDR1 SGDLS, CDR2 YYNGEE. CDR3 nucleotide sequence: TGTGCCAGCAGCGTAGGGGTCTCAGGGGCAAGCACAGATACGCAGTATTTT. As protein: CASSVGVSGASTDTQYF.

Only one count was recorded for this clone. The rearrangement uses TRBV30 and TRBJ1-2, with D possibly being TRBD1 (6 bases). Trimming removed 4 bases from V and 6 bases from J, with 12 bases in between. The CDR3 is 12 amino acids. Germline lookup yields CDR1 GTSNPN and CDR2 SVGIG (reference sequence). In nucleotides, the CDR3 is TGTGCCTGGAACGGCAACAGGGATGGCTACACCTTC. Protein sequence: CAWNGNRDGYTF.

This clone was seen just once. V gene TRBV7-9 combines with J gene TRBJ2-5; 9 nucleotides match TRBD2. Germline lookup yields CDR1 SEHNR and CDR2 FQNEAQ (reference sequence). Trimming cost V 0 bases and J 4 bases; bases outside gene matches: 3. The CDR3 has 15 amino acids. The chain's CDR3 is CASSLALAGRETQYF. The CDR3 coding sequence is TGTGCCAGCAGCTTAGCCCTAGCGGGGAGAGAGACCCAGTACTTC.

The rearrangement joins TRBV30 to TRBJ2-1; D call uncertain. Germline CDR1 reads GTSNPN; CDR2 reads SVGIG (reference sequence). This CDR3 has 10 amino acids. V was cut by 2 bases and J by 10 bases, with 6 bases left in between. CDR3 protein: CAWSLGEQFF. CDR3 DNA: TGTGCCTGGAGTCTAGGAGAGCAGTTCTTC.

This chain uses TRBV6-1 with TRBJ2-5, with a possible D match to TRBD1 (5 bases). The tail of the sequence fits TRBJ2-7 better, so the J call may be wrong. Germline CDR1 MNHNS, CDR2 SASEGT. CDR3 size: 14 residues. The CDR3 sequence is CASRVEAGLYEQYF. CDR3 nucleotides: TGTGCCAGCCGGGTTGAGGCAGGGCTCTACGAGCAGTACTTC.

This chain uses TRBV18 with TRBJ2-1, with TRBD2 identical over 11 bases. The CDR3 is 16 amino acids. Germline V gene sequence: CDR1 KGHSH, CDR2 LQKENI. V lost 3 bases and J lost 6; bases outside the gene matches: 7. CDR3 coding DNA: TGTGCCAGCTCACCGATTGGCGGGACTAGCGGCAATGAGCAGTTCTTC. It yields the protein CASSPIGGTSGNEQFF.

This clone has a handful of counts. The gene calls are TRBV11-2 and TRBJ1-1; D is ambiguous. The ends were cut back, 5 bases at V and 4 bases at J, with 11 bases in the middle. The germline gives CDR1 SGHAT, CDR2 FQNNGV. This CDR3 spans 13 amino acids. CDR3: CASSRSRVTEAFF. DNA for the CDR3: TGTGCCAGCAGCCGCTCGAGGGTCACTGAAGCTTTCTTT.

There are a few counts of this clone. V gene TRBV6-5 combines with J gene TRBJ1-6, with D hard to call. Trimming shortened V by 5 bases and J by 6 bases, and 14 bases separated the two germline ends. This CDR3 region has 15 residues. The germline V gene encodes CDR1 MNHEY and CDR2 SVGAGI. The CDR3 nucleotides are TGTGCCAGCAGTGCCGCGGGTGGGTTTAATTCACCCCTCCACTTT. Translating it yields CASSAAGGFNSPLHF.

The CDR3 nucleotides are TGTGCCAGCAGCTCCCCGAACAGGTTTCAGAGCTACACCTTC. This encodes CASSSPNRFQSYTF. The rearrangement links TRBV7-2 to TRBJ1-2, with a weak D call TRBD1 (5 bases). Trimming took 4 bases from V and 9 from J, leaving 18 bases between them. Germline values: CDR1 SGHTA, CDR2 FQGNSA. This CDR3 has 14 residues.

This rearrangement joins TRBV14 to TRBJ1-4; D uncertain. The CDR3 has 12 amino acids. V dropped 0 bases and J dropped 11 bases, with 7 bases sitting between them. CDR1 and CDR2 from the germline V gene are SGHDN and FVKESK. The CDR3 bases are TGTGCCAGCAGCCAAGATCGTATGAAACTGTTTTTT. Amino acid sequence: CASSQDRMKLFF.

In this sample, this clone turned up once. J is TRBJ2-5 and V is TRBV25-1; the D gene is possibly TRBD1 (5 bases). The V end was cut by 8 bases, the J end by 7 bases, with 14 bases between. The CDR3 is made up of 12 amino acids. Per germline, CDR1 MGHDK and CDR2 SYGVNS. CDR3 sequence (DNA): TGTGCCAGCCAGGACATACCGGCGACCCAGTACTTC. Amino acids: CASQDIPATQYF.

V gene TRBV7-6 combines with J gene TRBJ2-1, with TRBD2 matching over 8 bases. Looked up from germline, CDR1 is SGHVS and CDR2 is FNYEAQ. The J segment lost 5 bases and the V segment lost 2 bases, leaving 8 bases of the junction unmatched. The CDR3 runs 16 residues. The CDR3 sequence is CASSLRGGRGDNEQFF. The CDR3 DNA reads as TGTGCCAGCAGCTTACGAGGGGGGCGGGGGGACAATGAGCAGTTCTTC.

Here the CDR3 reads CASSPGTGYEDEKLFF. The CDR3 DNA is TGTGCCAGCAGTCCCGGGACAGGCTATGAGGATGAAAAACTGTTTTTT. V and J are TRBV25-1 and TRBJ1-4; TRBD1 agrees at 8 bases. Germline V gene lookup returns CDR1 MGHDK and CDR2 SYGVNS. J gave up 6 bases and V 5 bases, and 11 bases lay outside the gene matches. This CDR3 has 16 amino acids.

The chain is built from TRBV4-3 and TRBJ2-2; TRBD1 aligns across 8 bases. The length of the CDR3 is 16 residues. J was trimmed by 5 bases and V by 0 bases; bases with no gene match: 5. The V gene's germline CDR1 is LGHNA and CDR2 YSLEER. The CDR3 spells CASSQDARGLTGELFF. As DNA, the CDR3 is TGCGCCAGCAGCCAAGATGCCAGGGGGCTAACCGGGGAGCTGTTTTTT.

V is TRBV10-1 and J is TRBJ2-2; 8 bases match TRBD1. V trimming: 3 bases; J trimming: 6 bases; junction bases outside the gene matches: 6. Germline V gene data show CDR1 as WNHNN and CDR2 as SYGVQD (reference sequence). The CDR3 has 15 residues. The CDR3 reads CASSDRGQSAGELFF. CDR3 DNA: TGCGCCAGCAGTGACAGGGGGCAGAGCGCCGGGGAGCTGTTTTTT.

The V and J genes are TRBV19 and TRBJ1-4; 7 bases align to TRBD1. CDR3 length: 17 amino acids. The V gene's germline CDR1 is LNHDA and CDR2 SQIVND (reference sequence). With 5 bases clipped from V and 7 bases from J, the junction kept 16 bases outside the gene matches. In nucleotides, the CDR3 is TGTGCCAGTAGTCACACCACACAGGGGACATCTCCTGAAAAACTGTTTTTT. It encodes CASSHTTQGTSPEKLFF.

This clone has just a few counts. The chain combines TRBV28 with TRBJ1-1; D is perhaps TRBD1 (5 bases). Germline CDR1 reads MDHEN; CDR2 reads SYDVKM. The CDR3 has 20 residues. Trimming left V 7 bases short and J 8 bases short, with 38 bases between. CDR3 loop: CASIATWDVTGVSLEGEAFF. The CDR3 DNA follows: TGTGCCAGCATCGCAACGTGGGACGTAACGGGAGTATCCCTTGAGGGAGAAGCTTTCTTT.

This clone was observed a handful of times. This chain joins TRBV27 and TRBJ1-1; D call uncertain. The CDR3 totals 11 residues. V lost 6 bases to trimming and J lost 11 bases, with 13 bases between them. Looked up from germline, CDR1 is MNHEY and CDR2 is SMNVEV (reference sequence). CDR3 sequence: CASSGGWEAFF. CDR3 DNA: TGTGCCAGCAGCGGAGGCTGGGAGGCTTTCTTT.